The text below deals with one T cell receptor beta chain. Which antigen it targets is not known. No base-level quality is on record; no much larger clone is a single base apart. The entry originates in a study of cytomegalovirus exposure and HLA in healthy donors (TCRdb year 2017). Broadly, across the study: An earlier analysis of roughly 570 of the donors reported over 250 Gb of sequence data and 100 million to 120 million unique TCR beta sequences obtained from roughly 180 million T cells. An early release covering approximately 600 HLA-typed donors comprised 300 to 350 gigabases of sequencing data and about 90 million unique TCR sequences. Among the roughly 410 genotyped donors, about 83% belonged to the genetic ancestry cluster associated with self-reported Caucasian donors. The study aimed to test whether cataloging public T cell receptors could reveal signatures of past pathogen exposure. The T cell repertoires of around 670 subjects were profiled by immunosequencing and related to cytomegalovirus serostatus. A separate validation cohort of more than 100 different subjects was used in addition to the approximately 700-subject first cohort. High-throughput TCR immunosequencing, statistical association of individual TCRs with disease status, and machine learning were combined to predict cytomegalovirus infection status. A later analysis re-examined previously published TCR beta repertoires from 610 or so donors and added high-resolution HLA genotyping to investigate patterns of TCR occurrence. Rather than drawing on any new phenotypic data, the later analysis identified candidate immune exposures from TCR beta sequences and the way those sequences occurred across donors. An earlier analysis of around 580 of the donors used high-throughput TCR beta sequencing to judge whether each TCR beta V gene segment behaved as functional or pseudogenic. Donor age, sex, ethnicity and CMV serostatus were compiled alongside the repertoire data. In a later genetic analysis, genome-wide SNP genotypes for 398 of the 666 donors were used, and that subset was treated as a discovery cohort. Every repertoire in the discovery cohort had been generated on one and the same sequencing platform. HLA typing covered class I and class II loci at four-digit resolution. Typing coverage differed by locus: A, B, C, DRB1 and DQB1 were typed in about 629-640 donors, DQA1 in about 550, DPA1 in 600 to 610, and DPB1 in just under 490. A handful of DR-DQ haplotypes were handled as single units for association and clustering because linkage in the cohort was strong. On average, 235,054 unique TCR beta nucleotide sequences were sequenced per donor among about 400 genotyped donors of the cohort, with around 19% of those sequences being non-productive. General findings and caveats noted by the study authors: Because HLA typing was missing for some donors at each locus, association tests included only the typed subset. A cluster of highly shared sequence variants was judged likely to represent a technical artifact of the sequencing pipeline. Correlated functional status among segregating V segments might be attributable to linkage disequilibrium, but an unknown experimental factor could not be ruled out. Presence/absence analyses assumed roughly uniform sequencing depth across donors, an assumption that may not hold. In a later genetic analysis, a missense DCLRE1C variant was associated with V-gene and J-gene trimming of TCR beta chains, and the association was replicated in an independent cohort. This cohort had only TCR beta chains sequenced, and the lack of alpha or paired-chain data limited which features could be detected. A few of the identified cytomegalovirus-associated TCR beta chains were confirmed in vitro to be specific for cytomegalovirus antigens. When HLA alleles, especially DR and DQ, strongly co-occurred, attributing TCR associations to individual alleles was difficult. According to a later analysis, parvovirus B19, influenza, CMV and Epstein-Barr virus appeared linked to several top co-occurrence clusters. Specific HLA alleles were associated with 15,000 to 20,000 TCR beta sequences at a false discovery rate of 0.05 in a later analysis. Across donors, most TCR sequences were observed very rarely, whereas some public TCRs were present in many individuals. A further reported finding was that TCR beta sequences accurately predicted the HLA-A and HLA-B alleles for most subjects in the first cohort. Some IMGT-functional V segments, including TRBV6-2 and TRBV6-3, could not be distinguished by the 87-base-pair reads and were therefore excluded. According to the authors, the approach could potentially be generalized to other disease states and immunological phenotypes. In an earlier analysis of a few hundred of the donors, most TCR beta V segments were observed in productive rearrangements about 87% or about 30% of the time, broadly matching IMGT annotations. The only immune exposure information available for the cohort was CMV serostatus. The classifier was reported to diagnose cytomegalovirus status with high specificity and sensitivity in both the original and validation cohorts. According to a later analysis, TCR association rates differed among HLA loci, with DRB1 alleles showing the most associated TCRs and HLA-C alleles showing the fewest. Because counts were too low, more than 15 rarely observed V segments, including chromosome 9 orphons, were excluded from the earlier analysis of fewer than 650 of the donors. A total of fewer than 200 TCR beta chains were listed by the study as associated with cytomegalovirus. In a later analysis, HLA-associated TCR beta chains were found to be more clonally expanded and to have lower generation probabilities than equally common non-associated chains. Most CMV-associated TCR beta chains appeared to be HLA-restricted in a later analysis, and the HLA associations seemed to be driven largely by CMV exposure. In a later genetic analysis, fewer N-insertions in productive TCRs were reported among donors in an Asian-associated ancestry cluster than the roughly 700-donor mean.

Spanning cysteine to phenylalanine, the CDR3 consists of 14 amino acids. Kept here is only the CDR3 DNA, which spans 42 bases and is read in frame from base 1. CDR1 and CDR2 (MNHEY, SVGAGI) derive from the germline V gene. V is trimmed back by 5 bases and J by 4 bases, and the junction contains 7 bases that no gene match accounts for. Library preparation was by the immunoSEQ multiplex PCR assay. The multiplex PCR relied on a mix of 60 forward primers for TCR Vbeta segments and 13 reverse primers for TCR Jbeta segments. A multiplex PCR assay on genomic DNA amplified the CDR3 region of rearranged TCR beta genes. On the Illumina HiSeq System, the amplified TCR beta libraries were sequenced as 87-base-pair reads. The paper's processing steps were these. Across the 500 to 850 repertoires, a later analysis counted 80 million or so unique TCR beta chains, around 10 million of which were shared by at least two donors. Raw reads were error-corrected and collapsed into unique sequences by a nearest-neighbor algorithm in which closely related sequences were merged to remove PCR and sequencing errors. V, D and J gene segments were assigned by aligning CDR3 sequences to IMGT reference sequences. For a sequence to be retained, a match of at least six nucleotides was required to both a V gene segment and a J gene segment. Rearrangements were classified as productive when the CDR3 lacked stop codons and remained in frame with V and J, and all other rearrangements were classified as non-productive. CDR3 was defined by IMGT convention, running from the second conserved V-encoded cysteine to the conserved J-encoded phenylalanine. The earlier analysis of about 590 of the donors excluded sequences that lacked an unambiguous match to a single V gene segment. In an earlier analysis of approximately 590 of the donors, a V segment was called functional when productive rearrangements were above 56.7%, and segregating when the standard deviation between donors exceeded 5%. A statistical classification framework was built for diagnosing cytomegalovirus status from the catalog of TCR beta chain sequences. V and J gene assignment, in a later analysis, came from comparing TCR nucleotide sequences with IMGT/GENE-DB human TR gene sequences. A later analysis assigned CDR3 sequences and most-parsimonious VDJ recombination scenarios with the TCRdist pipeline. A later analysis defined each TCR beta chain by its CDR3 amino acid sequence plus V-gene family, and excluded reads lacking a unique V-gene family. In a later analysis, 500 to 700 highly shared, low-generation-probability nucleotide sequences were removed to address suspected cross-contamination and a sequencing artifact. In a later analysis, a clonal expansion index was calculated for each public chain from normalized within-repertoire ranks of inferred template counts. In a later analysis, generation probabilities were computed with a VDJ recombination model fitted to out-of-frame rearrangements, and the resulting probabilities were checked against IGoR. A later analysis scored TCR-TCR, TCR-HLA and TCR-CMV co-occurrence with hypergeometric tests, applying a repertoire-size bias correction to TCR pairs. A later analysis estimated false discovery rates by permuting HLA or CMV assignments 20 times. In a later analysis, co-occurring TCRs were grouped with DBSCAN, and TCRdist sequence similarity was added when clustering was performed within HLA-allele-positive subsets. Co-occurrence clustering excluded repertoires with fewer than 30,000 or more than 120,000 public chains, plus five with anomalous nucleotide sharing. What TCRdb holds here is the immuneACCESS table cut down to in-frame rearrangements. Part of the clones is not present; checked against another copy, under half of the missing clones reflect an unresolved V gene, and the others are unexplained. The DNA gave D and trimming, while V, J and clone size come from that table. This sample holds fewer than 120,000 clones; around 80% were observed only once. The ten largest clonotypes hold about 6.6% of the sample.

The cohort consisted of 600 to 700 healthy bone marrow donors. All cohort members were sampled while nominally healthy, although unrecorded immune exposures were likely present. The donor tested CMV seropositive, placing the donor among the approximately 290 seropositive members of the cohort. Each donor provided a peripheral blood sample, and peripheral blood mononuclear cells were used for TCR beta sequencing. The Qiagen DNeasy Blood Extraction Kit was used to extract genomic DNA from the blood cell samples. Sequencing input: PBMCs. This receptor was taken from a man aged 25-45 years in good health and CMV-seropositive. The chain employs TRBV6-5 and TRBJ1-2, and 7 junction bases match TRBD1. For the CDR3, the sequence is CASSKQGSGYGYTF. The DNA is TGTGCCAGCAGTAAACAGGGGTCCGGCTATGGCTACACCTTC.